These T cell receptor beta chains were read from a single sample in a study of cytomegalovirus exposure and HLA in healthy donors. TCRdb's table, derived via immunoSEQ multiplex PCR, lists solely in-frame clones and lacks some. This sample's table reports more than 100,000 clones. The material sequenced was PBMCs. Receptors originate from a man between 18 and 35 years old in good health and CMV-seronegative. Each CDR3 is given with its conserved first and last residue.

j_call v_call cdr3_aa
TRBJ1-5 TRBV7-9 CASSPGQGSNQPQHF
TRBJ2-3 TRBV27 CASSLPQGTGRRTDTQYF
TRBJ2-1 TRBV6-4 CASSEGTSGRADEQFF
TRBJ1-3 TRBV19 CASSIGTASGNTIYF
TRBJ2-1 TRBV9 CASSVSDLAINEQFF
TRBJ2-7 TRBV27 CAIRTSGRGEQYF
TRBJ1-6 TRBV28 CASSPVRGRGWGSPLHF
TRBJ1-4 TRBV27 CASRSGGTSEKLFF
TRBJ1-1 TRBV4-1 CASQGLNTEAFF
TRBJ2-3 TRBV28 CASRGGAMGTDTQYF
TRBJ1-2 TRBV2 CASSLTGANYGYTF
TRBJ2-7 TRBV6-1 CASSDSRGTYEQYF
TRBJ1-1 TRBV25-1 CASSMGRSTEAFF
TRBJ2-1 TRBV5-1 CASSLRGDRGTYNEQFF
TRBJ1-2 TRBV4-1 CASSQGLSRTF
TRBJ2-5 TRBV5-1 CASSLSGGRFETQYF
TRBJ2-3 TRBV14 CASSRAVGADTQYF
TRBJ1-5 TRBV2 CASRGQGQYSQPQHF
TRBJ2-7 TRBV30 CAWSRDTPYEQYF
TRBJ1-4 TRBV4-1 CASSQDGQVREKLFF
TRBJ2-2 TRBV11-3 CASSIGTGGTGELFF
TRBJ1-6 TRBV9 CASSVGKGTPLHF
TRBJ1-1 TRBV5-8 CASTPALGQGPEAFF
TRBJ2-1 TRBV11-3 CASSQGQGIVNEQFF
TRBJ1-3 TRBV5-8 CASSLRRTSGNTIYF
TRBJ2-2 TRBV7-6 CASSLVRGYTGELFF